This T cell receptor (beta chain) was recorded in a study of blood T cell repertoires in COVID-19. Overall study: COVID-19 samples, acute and convalescent, were from the United States, Italy and Spain. The analysed material was cDNA or gDNA that came from T cells, B-cell-depleted T cells, or PBMCs.

The CDR3 totals 14 residues. Trimming stripped 2 bases from V and 4 bases from J, with 12 bases between. Per germline, CDR1 MNHEY and CDR2 SMNVEV (reference sequence). Per the study methods: Estimates of nucleated cell counts were drawn from the amplification of reference gene primers. Sequenced by immunoSEQ multiplex PCR; TCRdb stores in-frame clones only, minus some. The DNA gave D and trimming, while V, J and clone size come from that table. The sample includes tens of thousands of clones, approximately 80% of them seen just once. This TCR came from an elderly man with active COVID-19. The material sequenced was peripheral blood. This chain connects TRBV27 to TRBJ2-7; a possible D gene is TRBD1 (6 bases). CDR3 sequence (DNA): TGTGCCAGCAGTTTACGGCAGGGGACATACGAGCAGTACTTC. It codes for CASSLRQGTYEQYF.